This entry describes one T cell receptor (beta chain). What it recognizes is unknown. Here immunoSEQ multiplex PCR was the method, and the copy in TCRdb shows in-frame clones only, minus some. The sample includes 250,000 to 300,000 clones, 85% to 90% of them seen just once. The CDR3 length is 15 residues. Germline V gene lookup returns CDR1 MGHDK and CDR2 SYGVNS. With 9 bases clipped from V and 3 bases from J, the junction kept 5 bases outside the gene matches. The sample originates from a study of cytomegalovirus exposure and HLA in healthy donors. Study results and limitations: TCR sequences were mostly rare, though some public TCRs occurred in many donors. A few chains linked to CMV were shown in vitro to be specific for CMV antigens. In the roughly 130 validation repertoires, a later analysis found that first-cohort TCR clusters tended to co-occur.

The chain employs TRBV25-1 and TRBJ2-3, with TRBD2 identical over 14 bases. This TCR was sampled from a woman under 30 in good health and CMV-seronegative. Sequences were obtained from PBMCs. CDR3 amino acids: CASRLAGGLTDTQYF. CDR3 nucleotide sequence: TGTGCCAGTAGACTAGCGGGGGGGCTGACAGATACGCAGTATTTT.